This T cell receptor (beta chain) emerged from a study of blood T cell repertoires in COVID-19. Study summary: The origin of the acute and convalescent COVID-19 samples was the United States, Italy and Spain.

As handled by the study authors: Amplified reference gene primers provided the basis for estimating nucleated cell counts. Some clones are missing from TCRdb's copy, which holds only in-frame ones; the method was immunoSEQ multiplex PCR. V and J calls and clone size come straight from that table; D and trimming were deduced from the DNA. The table lists fewer than 400,000 clones, roughly 86% of them singletons, with under 3% in the top ten. CDR1 and CDR2 from the germline V gene are SGHAT and FQDESV (reference sequence). CDR3 length: 14 residues. V was shortened by 0 bases and J by 5 bases, with 8 bases between the two germline ends.

This TCR was recovered from a human donor in a cohort sampled during active COVID-19. Sequencing input: peripheral blood. The genes are TRBV11-1 and TRBJ2-1; D call uncertain. In DNA form, the CDR3 reads TGTGCCAGCAGCTTAGCGTACCCTAACAATGAGCAGTTCTTC. It codes for CASSLAYPNNEQFF.